Listed below are T cell receptor beta chains from one sample, sequenced in a study of CD8 T cells in Susac syndrome. Using its own MiXCR run on the immunoSEQ multiplex PCR reads, TCRdb lists one record per CDR3 protein. The repertoire holds about 240,000 distinct CDR3 sequences, approximately 95% seen once, with 0.095% to 0.12% in the top ten. Input material: CD4+ T cells from PBMCs. These receptors were collected from a human donor with Susac syndrome. Both conserved end residues are part of each CDR3.

cdr3_length v_call cdr3_aa
15 TRBV28 CASSWGQGLRETQYF
14 TRBV9 CASSVRTSSYEQYF
16 TRBV24-1 CATSDLQGALTGELFF
14 TRBV12-3/TRBV12-4 CASRSSWAQETQYF
12 TRBV20-1 CSAIVGGYEQYF
15 TRBV29-1 CSVGGLQRGNTEAFF
14 TRBV29-1 CSTTSGISKDTQYF
12 TRBV6-5 CASSPGLPEQYF
14 TRBV6-6 CASSYSIGLETQYF
13 TRBV14 CASSQFNQETQYF
14 TRBV29-1 CSVLEYLGPYEQYF
11 TRBV6-2/TRBV6-3 CASTDGPVPYF
15 TRBV5-1 CASSLATGNNYGYTF
13 TRBV5-1 CASRKRGSYEQYF
14 TRBV28 CASSFPRRTYEQYF
16 TRBV5-1 CASSLDVATGTDTQYF
14 TRBV20-1 CSAGGWTSTDTQYF
15 TRBV3-1 CASSTGTSGGETQYF
12 TRBV29-1 CSGRGGTYEQYF
13 TRBV2 CASSNDRGHGYTF
13 TRBV30 CAWVRGNTDTQYF
15 TRBV7-9 CASSSGDRGPDTQYF
11 TRBV6-5 CAAMEGPEAFF
13 TRBV30 CARRDRMNTEAFF
13 TRBV10-3 CAISEEGDYGYTF
12 TRBV29-1 CSVAGHSYEQYF
12 TRBV12-3/TRBV12-4 CASSRSGNGYTF
12 TRBV20-1 CSARLSTETQYF
12 TRBV30 CAWNGYGPGYTF
15 TRBV13 CASSYGRSSSYEQYF
16 TRBV4-2 CASSQGGGRGHYEQYF
14 TRBV20-1 CSARRTGPYNEQFF
12 TRBV28 CASSSSRAGYTF
16 TRBV13 CASSPRGKVGTDTQYF
15 TRBV5-1 CASSREPFMNTEAFF
12 TRBV6-2/TRBV6-3 CASSYPGDTQYF
17 TRBV14 CASSQDYGPGGGQPQHF
13 TRBV2 CASSDREGGTQYF
16 TRBV24-1 CATSDGLAVHTDTQYF
14 TRBV28 CASYPGRNNEKLFF
12 TRBV11-3 CASGLSRYEQYF
13 TRBV27 CASSLRTGYEQYF
15 TRBV27 CASSPRAGRNSPLHF
11 TRBV30 CAWRRVDEQYF
13 TRBV25-1 CASEGRYTDTQYF
15 TRBV12-3/TRBV12-4 CASSFGSGGRYGYTF
15 TRBV28 CASSLTGTGNEKLFF